The source of this TCR beta chain is a study of blood T cell repertoires in COVID-19. Overall study context: Sites across the United States, Italy and Spain contributed samples from acute and convalescent COVID-19.

This table comes from immunoSEQ multiplex PCR, and its TCRdb copy is limited to in-frame clones, with some not included. The data show some 64,000 clones, with less than 80% seen just once and 15% to 20% held by the top ten. In germline, CDR1 is MNHEY, CDR2 SMNVEV (reference sequence). V was pared by 4 bases and J by 6 bases, with 32 bases between. The CDR3 has 20 amino acids. V gene TRBV27 combines with J gene TRBJ2-3; D possibly matches TRBD1 or TRBD2 (9 bases each). The receptor was derived from a man in his 60s with acute or convalescent COVID-19. The sample was peripheral blood. CDR3 DNA: TGTGCCAGCAGTTCCGACGGACAGGGGACTTCTAGCGGGGATAAGGATACGCAGTATTTT. This translates into CASSSDGQGTSSGDKDTQYF.